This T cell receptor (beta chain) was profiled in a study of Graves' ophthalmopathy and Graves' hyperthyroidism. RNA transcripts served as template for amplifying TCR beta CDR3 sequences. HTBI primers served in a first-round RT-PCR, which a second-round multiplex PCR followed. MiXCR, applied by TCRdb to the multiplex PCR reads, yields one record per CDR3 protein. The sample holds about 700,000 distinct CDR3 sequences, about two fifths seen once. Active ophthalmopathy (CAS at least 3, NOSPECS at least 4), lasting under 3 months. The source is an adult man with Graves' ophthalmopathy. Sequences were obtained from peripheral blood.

The CDR3 sequence: CASTLRGPNTIYF. The CDR3 DNA is TGTGCCAGCACCCTAAGGGGCCCGAACACCATATATTTT. This chain uses TRBV2 with TRBJ1-3; D is possibly TRBD1 (5 bases). The V gene's germline CDR1 is SNHLY and CDR2 FYNNEI. The CDR3 covers 13 residues. V shed 7 bases and J shed 7 bases, with 14 bases lying between them.